This T cell receptor (beta chain) was identified during a study of blood T cell repertoires in COVID-19. Study at large: PBMCs, B-cell-depleted T cells, or T cells provided the cDNA or gDNA that made up the material.

Profiling relied on immunoSEQ multiplex PCR, and the TCRdb table lists in-frame clones only, not all of them. The sample includes 220,000 or so clones, 85% to 90% seen only once; the top ten take roughly 10%. Between the trimmed V and J ends, which lost 4 bases and 4 bases, there was a span of 16 bases. This CDR3 region has 15 residues. Looked up from germline, CDR1 is LGHDT and CDR2 is YNNKEL (reference sequence). This sequence was found in a woman between 50 and 59 years old with COVID-19, enrolled during active disease. Sequences were obtained from peripheral blood. The chain is built from TRBV3-1 (or the pseudogene TRBV3-2) and TRBJ2-5; possible D gene TRBD1, 7 bases. The CDR3 nucleotides are TGTGCCAGCAGCCTGGGGACAGCCGGGGGAGAGACCCAGTACTTC. It is translated as CASSLGTAGGETQYF.